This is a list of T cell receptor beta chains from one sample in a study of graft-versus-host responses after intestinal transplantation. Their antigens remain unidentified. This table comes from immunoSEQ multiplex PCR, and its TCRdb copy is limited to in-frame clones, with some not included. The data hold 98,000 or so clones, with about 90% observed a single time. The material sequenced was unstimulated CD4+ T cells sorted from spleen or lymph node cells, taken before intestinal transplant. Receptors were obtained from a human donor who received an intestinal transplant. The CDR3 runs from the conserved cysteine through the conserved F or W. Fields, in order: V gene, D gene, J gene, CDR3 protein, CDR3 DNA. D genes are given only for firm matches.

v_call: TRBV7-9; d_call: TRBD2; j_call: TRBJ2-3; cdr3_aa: CASSSRLAGMNTQYF; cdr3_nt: TGTGCCAGCAGCTCCCGACTAGCGGGGATGAATACGCAGTATTTT
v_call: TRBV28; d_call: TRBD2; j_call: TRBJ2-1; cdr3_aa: CASSAVGGRRLVGFF; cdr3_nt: TGTGCCAGCAGTGCGGTGGGAGGGCGGAGATTGGTCGGGTTCTTC
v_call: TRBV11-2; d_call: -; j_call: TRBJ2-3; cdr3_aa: CASRPLASSTDTQYF; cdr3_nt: TGTGCCAGCAGACCTCTAGCCTCCTCCACAGATACGCAGTATTTT
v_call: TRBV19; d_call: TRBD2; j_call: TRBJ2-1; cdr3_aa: CASSAGGTIIVVNEQFF; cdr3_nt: TGTGCCAGTAGTGCAGGAGGGACTATAATCGTTGTGAATGAGCAGTTCTTC
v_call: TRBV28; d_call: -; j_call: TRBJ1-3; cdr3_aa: CASSLQSGNTIYF; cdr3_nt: TGTGCCAGCAGTTTACAGTCTGGAAACACCATATATTTT
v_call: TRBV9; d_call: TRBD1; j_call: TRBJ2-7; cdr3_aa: CASSPRQGSYEQYF; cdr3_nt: TGTGCCAGCAGCCCGAGACAGGGTTCCTACGAGCAGTACTTC
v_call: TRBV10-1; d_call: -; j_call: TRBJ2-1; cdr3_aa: CASTPEGEEQFF; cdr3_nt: TGCGCCAGCACCCCGGAGGGGGAAGAGCAGTTCTTC
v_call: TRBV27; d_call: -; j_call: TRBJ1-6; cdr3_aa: CASSPTNQYNSPLHF; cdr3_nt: TGTGCCAGCAGCCCTACCAACCAATACAATTCACCCCTCCACTTT
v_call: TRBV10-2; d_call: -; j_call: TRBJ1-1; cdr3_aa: CASGIGAAGATEAFF; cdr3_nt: TGCGCCAGCGGGATCGGGGCAGCCGGAGCCACTGAAGCTTTCTTT
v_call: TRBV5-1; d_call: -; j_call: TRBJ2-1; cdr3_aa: CASSLGGSSYNEQFF; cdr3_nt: TGCGCCAGCAGCTTGGGGGGGTCCTCCTACAATGAGCAGTTCTTC
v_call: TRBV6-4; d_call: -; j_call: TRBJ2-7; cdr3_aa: CASSLGLYEQYF; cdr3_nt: TGTGCCAGCAGCTTAGGTCTTTACGAGCAGTACTTC
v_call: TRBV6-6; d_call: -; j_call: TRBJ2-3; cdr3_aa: CASSFAGFTDTQYF; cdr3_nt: TGTGCCAGCAGTTTCGCGGGGTTCACAGATACGCAGTATTTT
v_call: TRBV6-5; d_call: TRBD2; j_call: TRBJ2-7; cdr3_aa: CASSRSGGSSYEQYF; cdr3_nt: TGTGCCAGCAGCCGTTCGGGAGGTTCGTCCTACGAGCAGTACTTC
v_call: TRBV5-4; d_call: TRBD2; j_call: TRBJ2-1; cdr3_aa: CASSLVGSGGNEQFF; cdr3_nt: TGTGCCAGCAGCTTGGTAGGTAGCGGGGGCAATGAGCAGTTCTTC
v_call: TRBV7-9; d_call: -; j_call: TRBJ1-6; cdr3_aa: CASSLARRGNSPLHF; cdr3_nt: TGTGCCAGCAGCTTAGCACGCAGGGGAAATTCACCCCTCCACTTT